This TCR beta chain was identified in a study of vaccination effects on CD4 cells after COVID-19. The protocol was immunoSEQ multiplex PCR, while the TCRdb copy is restricted to in-frame clones and leaves out a portion. The data hold about 70,000 clones, with under 85% observed a single time. CDR1 and CDR2 from the germline V gene are MNHNY and SVGAGI (reference sequence). With V trimmed by 5 bases and J by 2 bases, 8 bases remained unmatched. The CDR3 sequence is 16 residues long. Peptide-pool stimulation followed by sequencing identified expanded antigen-specific CD4+ clonotypes in the ViraFEST assay. When about ten days of culture had elapsed, CD4+ T cells were isolated. PCR-confirmed SARS-CoV-2 infection occurred in the person between March and December 2020. It was on days 3 and 7 that half the medium was replaced with IL-2 medium. For this clone: Its antigen remains unknown.

Source: CD4+ T cells from PBMCs cultured with HIV peptides, taken before COVID-19 vaccination. As to subset: HIV-1 Nef peptide pool negative control/reference culture. The TCR comes from a human donor who had a prior SARS-CoV-2 infection. The genes are TRBV6-6 and TRBJ2-3; 9 nucleotides agree with TRBD2. In DNA, the CDR3 is TGTGCCAGCAGTCTCCGCCTAGCGGGGATCACAGATACGCAGTATTTT. Translating gives CASSLRLAGITDTQYF.